The 7 T cell receptor beta chains below were found in one sample sequenced in a study of cytotoxic CD8 clonotypes in ibrutinib-treated CLL. The repertoire was sequenced with immunoSEQ multiplex PCR; TCRdb's copy has only in-frame clones and lacks some. The sample consists of about 140,000 clones, roughly 90% of them appearing once. Material: PBMCs, obtained after 12 months of ibrutinib treatment. The receptors were sampled from a human donor with chronic lymphocytic leukemia.

This clone is a singleton in its sample. CDR3 sequence reads: CASSFSVGGTSGRYEQFF. The CDR3 DNA reads TGTGCCAGCAGTTTCTCGGTGGGCGGGACTAGCGGGAGGTACGAGCAGTTCTTC. The rearrangement links TRBV28 to TRBJ2-1; 15 bases align to TRBD2. The V gene's germline CDR1 is MDHEN and CDR2 SYDVKM. With 3 bases clipped from V and 10 bases from J, the junction kept 13 bases outside the gene matches. This CDR3 has 18 residues.

This chain joins TRBV7-8 and TRBJ1-1; 7 bases fit TRBD1. V lost 5 bases to trimming and J lost 1 base; unmatched junction nucleotides: 7. Germline CDR1 reads SGHVS; CDR2 reads FQNEAQ. The CDR3 runs to 15 residues. This CDR3 is CASSPRGTENTEAFF. The CDR3 DNA sequence: TGTGCCAGCAGCCCCAGAGGGACAGAGAACACTGAAGCTTTCTTT.

A word on this clone: At one boundary the junction diverges from the germline segment, which might be a read error. CDR3 in DNA: TGTGCTAGCAGCCCTCGGCGGGAAGAGACCCAGTACTTC. Protein sequence: CASSPRREETQYF. The chain recombines TRBV7-7 with TRBJ2-5; D perhaps matches TRBD2 (5 bases). This CDR3 has 13 residues. Germline CDR1 SSHAT, CDR2 FNYEAQ (reference sequence).

V is TRBV10-1 and J is TRBJ2-5; D possibly corresponds to TRBD2 (6 bases). Looked up from germline, CDR1 is WNHNN and CDR2 is SYGVQD (reference sequence). V was clipped by 10 bases and J by 5 bases, with 20 bases between them. The CDR3 is 14 residues long. In DNA form, the CDR3 reads TGCGCCAAGGAGGGCGGGATCTCTGCGGAGACCCAGTACTTC. This translates into CAKEGGISAETQYF.

The chain joins TRBV4-2 to TRBJ2-1; a weak D match, TRBD1 (6 bases). The germline CDR1 and CDR2 sequences are LGHNA and YNFKEQ. The CDR3 totals 12 residues. V was shortened by 4 bases and J by 7 bases, with 8 bases between the two germline ends. This CDR3 is CASSPQGNEQFF. DNA of the CDR3: TGTGCCAGCAGCCCTCAGGGGAATGAGCAGTTCTTC.

The chain links TRBV6-5 to TRBJ2-1, with D perhaps TRBD1 or TRBD2 (5 bases each). The germline V gene has CDR1 MNHEY and CDR2 SVGAGI. The CDR3 runs to 14 residues. V gave up 8 bases and J gave up 4 bases, with 15 bases separating them. For the CDR3, the DNA is TGTGCCAGCGGATTCTCGGGACCGTACAATGAGCAGTTCTTC. This gives the protein CASGFSGPYNEQFF.

This chain connects TRBV7-8 to TRBJ1-1; D gene ambiguous. V lost 0 bases and J lost 7, with 9 bases in between. This CDR3 region has 13 residues. Looked up from germline, CDR1 is SGHVS and CDR2 is FQNEAQ. Here the CDR3 reads CASSLAGYREAFF. For the CDR3, the DNA is TGTGCCAGCAGCTTAGCGGGGTACCGTGAAGCTTTCTTT.